The T cell receptor beta chain described here comes from a study of radiation and T cells in renal cell carcinoma (dated by TCRdb to about 2020). Looking at the study overall: A total of some 55 samples underwent TCR beta sequencing, made up of approximately 26 tumors and about 27 peripheral blood samples. The last blood draw occurred 4 weeks after radiation, at the same time as nephrectomy. Across all 50 or so samples, 4,016,671 unique CDR3 nucleotide sequences, encoding 2,658,974 unique CDR3 amino acid sequences, were identified. What the research found in general, with its limitations: Blood repertoire dynamics were not followed beyond 4 weeks after treatment. Top tumor clonotypes rose in blood from baseline to 2 weeks post-radiation, then contracted by 4 weeks, suggesting transient expansion of tumor-resident clones. With a single-armed trial design, the study had no way to address how radiation dose or scheduling affects the TCR repertoire. Because pretreatment tumor biopsies were not available, the baseline intratumoral presence of clonotypes could not be determined.

TCR beta libraries were generated from genomic DNA with the immunoSEQ kit, following the manufacturer's recommendations. To prepare the libraries, a first multiplex PCR with proprietary primers was run, followed by a second PCR that added unique barcodes, and a bead cleanup was done after each round. Each sample batch included a kit-provided positive control reaction and a negative control reaction. The final libraries were assessed on an Agilent 4200 TapeStation D1000 ScreenTape, pooled by volume, and quantified by qPCR. An Illumina NextSeq500 fitted with a MidOutput 150-cycle cartridge performed the sequencing, running 156 Read1 cycles and 15 Index1 cycles with the kit's custom primers. The pooled library was loaded at around 0.93 pM with around 20% PhiX control spiked in. On the study's bioinformatics: The vendor-processed data were analyzed in R, and a clonotype was defined as all T cells that share the same CDR3 nucleotide sequence. In the clone abundance analyses, frequencies in each sample were normalized to that sample's 10,000 most abundant clones. Before analysis, public T cell clones were removed, and these numbered fewer than six per sample on average. An abundance difference of at least 32-fold between compartments was the criterion for calling clonotypes tumor-enriched or baseline blood-enriched. A beta-binomial differential abundance model was applied to find clonotypes that expanded or contracted between blood time points. Tumor-blood repertoire similarity was measured with the Baroni-Urbani and Buser coefficient, and group comparisons used two-tailed Wilcoxon tests in R. TCRdb took this table from immuneACCESS and kept in-frame rearrangements with V and J called. Such tables lack part of the clones; where checked against another copy, unresolved V genes explain under half of the gap, and the rest is unexplained. V, J and clone size derive from that table, while D and trimming were established from the DNA sequence. This sample is represented by roughly 82,000 clones; 80% to 90% of them were singletons. The ten largest clones capture 4.5% to 7% of the sample.

The meaning of the sample's time point label: blood 4 weeks post-SBRT, at nephrectomy. The treatment or condition label corresponds to: 15 Gy SBRT to primary tumor, nephrectomy 4 weeks later. The samples were drawn from a clinical trial, where primary renal cell carcinomas were treated with 15 Gy of stereotactic body radiation therapy and then removed by nephrectomy 4 weeks afterward. To follow tumor-enriched clonotypes, peripheral blood was collected serially from radiation-treated patients at baseline and again at 2 weeks and 4 weeks after SBRT. Renal cell carcinoma with clear cell pathology was present in all patients. The QIAamp DNA Blood Mini Kit (Qiagen) was used to prepare genomic DNA for TCR sequencing. Samples were included in the analyses only if all quality control checks were passed. On this clone: Its specific antigen is unknown. Base qualities are missing; no much larger clone stands one base away.

V is pared back by 2 bases and J by 1 base, with 5 bases lying between the germline termini. Per the germline V gene, SGHTA is the CDR1 and FQGNSA is the CDR2. Reading from cysteine to phenylalanine, the CDR3 counts 13 amino acids. CDR3 DNA only is kept here, 39 bases in frame from base 1. This receptor chain uses TRBV7-2 and TRBJ1-1, with no D gene named confidently. This TCR came from a woman aged 70 to 79 with renal cell carcinoma. The sample was blood, taken from a patient whose treatment included radiotherapy and nephrectomy. The CDR3: CASSLRPNTEAFF. The sequenced DNA: TGTGCCAGCAGCTTACGGCCGAACACTGAAGCTTTCTTT.